Here is one T cell receptor beta chain with its context. The data were produced by immunoSEQ multiplex PCR, yet TCRdb's version contains in-frame clones alone and is incomplete. The sample carries 200,000 to 250,000 clones, approximately 86% recorded once. Per germline, CDR1 LGHDT and CDR2 YNNKEL (reference sequence). CDR3 length equals 15 residues. The V gene end was trimmed by 4 bases and the J gene end by 4 bases; junction bases not matched to a gene: 3. These data are taken from a study of blood T cell repertoires in COVID-19. This receptor was identified in a woman aged 25 to 39 with COVID-19, enrolled during active disease. The chain combines TRBV3-1 (or the pseudogene TRBV3-2) with TRBJ1-3; 11 bases are a match to TRBD1. The sample consisted of peripheral blood. The CDR3: CASSRGTGGGNTIYF. In DNA form, the CDR3 reads TGTGCCAGCAGCCGCGGGACAGGGGGAGGAAACACCATATATTTT.